This is a list of T cell receptor beta chains from one sample in a study of vaccination effects on CD4 cells after COVID-19. Their target antigens are unknown. The repertoire was sequenced with immunoSEQ multiplex PCR; TCRdb's copy has only in-frame clones and lacks some. The sample holds 55,000 to 70,000 clones, 76% seen once. The sample here was CD4+ T cells from PBMCs cultured with HCoV-OC43 spike peptides, taken after COVID-19 vaccination. These receptors were collected from a human donor who received a COVID-19 vaccine. Each CDR3 is given with its conserved first and last residue. A D gene is named only where the DNA matches it firmly. Rows give clone size only sometimes, using once, few, many, or a class for an expanded clone.

D gene | J gene | V gene | clone size | CDR3 DNA | CDR3 protein
TRBD1 | TRBJ2-5 | TRBV29-1 | once | TGCAGCGTTTGGGCAGGGGGAGAAGAGACCCAGTACTTC | CSVWAGGEETQYF
TRBD1 | TRBJ1-1 | TRBV19 | few | TGTGCCAGTACCTCGGGACAGCACAACACTGAAGCTTTCTTT | CASTSGQHNTEAFF
- | TRBJ1-6 | TRBV9 | - | TGTGCCAGCAGCGTAGGATCCCCAGGCACGGCTGTGGATTCACCCCTCCACTTT | CASSVGSPGTAVDSPLHF
- | TRBJ1-5 | TRBV18 | - | TGTGCCAGCTCACAAACGGGACCTTTTAGCAATCAGCCCCAGCATTTT | CASSQTGPFSNQPQHF
TRBD1 | TRBJ1-2 | TRBV2 | - | TGTGCCAGCAGGGACAGGGGTTTAGGTGGCTACACCTTC | CASRDRGLGGYTF
- | TRBJ1-2 | TRBV7-2 | - | TGTGCCAGCAGGGACAGTAACTATGGCTACACCTTC | CASRDSNYGYTF
- | TRBJ1-1 | TRBV30 | - | TGTGCCTGGACGACCTCAATGAGTGCTTTCTTT | CAWTTSMSAFF
- | TRBJ2-5 | TRBV7-2 | - | TGTGCCAGCAGCTCGGGACGGATCCAAGAGACCCAGTACTTC | CASSSGRIQETQYF
TRBD1 | TRBJ2-1 | TRBV7-9 | - | TGTGCCAGCAGCTTAGATTATGGGACAGGGAGGAATGAGCAGTTCTTC | CASSLDYGTGRNEQFF
TRBD1 | TRBJ1-1 | TRBV4-1 | - | TGCGCCAGCAGCCAAGGCTGGGGCAGGGGGCGGTCTGAAGCTTTCTTT | CASSQGWGRGRSEAFF
TRBD1 | TRBJ1-3 | TRBV14 | - | TGTGCCAGCAGCCAAATACCGGGACAGGGCTCAGGAAACACCATATATTTT | CASSQIPGQGSGNTIYF
- | TRBJ1-6 | TRBV5-5 | - | TGTGCCAGCAGCTCTACCCCCGGCGGGCGGGATTCACCCCTCCACTTT | CASSSTPGGRDSPLHF
- | TRBJ1-1 | TRBV6-4 | - | TGTGCCAGCAGTGTAGATATGAACACTGAAGCTTTCTTT | CASSVDMNTEAFF
- | TRBJ2-2 | TRBV11-3 | - | TGTGCCAGCAGCCGAAGGACGGCCCCGAACACCGGGGAGCTGTTTTTT | CASSRRTAPNTGELFF
- | TRBJ1-2 | TRBV12-3/TRBV12-4 | - | TGTGCCAGCAGTTTATCGGGTAGGCCCCGAGTCACCTTC | CASSLSGRPRVTF
TRBD2 | TRBJ2-5 | TRBV4-1 | few | TGCGCCAGCAGCCAAGATAGGGTAGCGGGGGGGCAAGAGACCCAGTACTTC | CASSQDRVAGGQETQYF
- | TRBJ1-3 | TRBV25-1 | - | TGTGCCAGCAGGAACCTCCTGGAAAACACCATATATTTT | CASRNLLENTIYF
- | TRBJ2-2 | TRBV6-5 | once | TGTGCCAGCAGTTACATAGGCAGGGGAGGGGCCGGGGAGCTGTTTTTT | CASSYIGRGGAGELFF
- | TRBJ2-1 | TRBV5-8 | - | TGTGCCAGCCCGACCGCGCACCAACGGGGTGGGAACGAGCAGTTCTTC | CASPTAHQRGGNEQFF
TRBD1 | TRBJ1-6 | TRBV6-1 | - | TGTGCCAGCAGTGAAAGACAGGGAAGCTCACCCCTCCACTTT | CASSERQGSSPLHF
- | TRBJ1-6 | TRBV5-1 | few | TGCGCCAGCAGCCCTGGGGAGACGTCGGGTTCACCCCTCCACTTT | CASSPGETSGSPLHF
- | TRBJ2-5 | TRBV20-1 | - | TGCAGTGCTAGTCGGGGGGCCGGGGGGCAAGAGACCCAGTACTTC | CSASRGAGGQETQYF
- | TRBJ2-3 | TRBV27 | few | TGTGCCAGCAGTTTACGGGGGAGCACAGATACGCAGTATTTT | CASSLRGSTDTQYF
TRBD2 | TRBJ2-5 | TRBV5-8 | - | TGTGCCAGCAGCTTCGGACTAGCGGGGGGCCGACAAGAGACCCAGTACTTC | CASSFGLAGGRQETQYF
- | TRBJ2-2 | TRBV5-1 | - | TGCGCCAGCAGCTTCCTCCGCCCGCGGGGTGGGACCGGGGAGCTGTTTTTT | CASSFLRPRGGTGELFF
TRBD1 | TRBJ2-3 | TRBV9 | - | TGTGCCAGCAGCGACAGGGGGGTTACCACAGATACGCAGTATTTT | CASSDRGVTTDTQYF
TRBD1 | TRBJ1-1 | TRBV18 | - | TGTGCCACCGGGACAGCAAACACTGAAGCTTTCTTT | CATGTANTEAFF
TRBD1 | TRBJ1-1 | TRBV5-1 | - | TGCGCCAGCCTTCCCTTAGGGCAGGGGGCGGAGAACACTGAAGCTTTCTTT | CASLPLGQGAENTEAFF
- | TRBJ1-1 | TRBV5-1 | few | TGCGCCAGCAGGCCAGGGAGTGGGAACACTGAAGCTTTCTTT | CASRPGSGNTEAFF
- | TRBJ1-1 | TRBV24-1 | - | TGTGCCACCAGTGATCCCTCGGGGGGGACAACTGAAGCTTTCTTT | CATSDPSGGTTEAFF
TRBD2 | TRBJ2-1 | TRBV7-2 | - | TGTGCCAGCAGCGGGAAAAGACTAGCCCGGCAGTTCTTC | CASSGKRLARQFF
- | TRBJ2-6 | TRBV28 | - | TGTGCCAGCTCTAATAGAGGGGACTCTGGGGCCAACGTCCTGACTTTC | CASSNRGDSGANVLTF
- | TRBJ1-2 | TRBV4-3 | once | TGCGCCAGCAGCCAAGATAGGTCAGGAAGCTATGGCTACACCTTC | CASSQDRSGSYGYTF
- | TRBJ2-1 | TRBV6-1 | once | TGTGCCAGCAGTGAACGGGCAGGCTACAATGAGCAGTTCTTC | CASSERAGYNEQFF
TRBD2 | TRBJ2-1 | TRBV4-2 | - | TGTGCCAGCAGCCAAGGGGGAGCCGGGGGGGATAATGAGCAGTTCTTC | CASSQGGAGGDNEQFF
- | TRBJ1-6 | TRBV2 | - | TGTGCCAGCAGATCCAGGGATAATTCACCCCTCCACTTT | CASRSRDNSPLHF
- | TRBJ1-1 | TRBV5-1 | - | TGCGCCAGCAGCTTGACAGGGAGCGCTGAAGCTTTCTTT | CASSLTGSAEAFF